Below, 28 T cell receptor beta chains from the same sample are listed, as sequenced in a study of shared clonotypes between healthy human individuals. Here immunoSEQ multiplex PCR was the method, and the copy in TCRdb shows in-frame clones only, minus some. The table has hundreds of thousands of clones, 95% to 98% seen once. Naive CD8 cells, CD45RO-negative and positively selected for CCR7, excluded terminally differentiated effector memory CD45RA+ cells. The material sequenced was naive CD8+ T cells sorted from blood. Receptor source: a man aged 25 to 45 in good health.

The chain recombines TRBV14 with TRBJ2-7; D remains unclear. Germline CDR1 reads SGHDN; CDR2 reads FVKESK. The CDR3 is 13 residues long. V dropped 2 bases and J dropped 2 bases, with 7 bases sitting between them. The CDR3 nucleotides are TGTGCCAGCAGCCAAATAACAGCCTACGAGCAGTACTTC. Translated: CASSQITAYEQYF.

The V and J genes are TRBV4-1 and TRBJ2-1; D might be TRBD1 (6 bases). Trimming stripped 1 base from V and 6 bases from J, with 19 bases between. CDR1 is MGHRA and CDR2 is YSYEKL in the germline V gene. The CDR3 is 17 residues long. CDR3 in amino acids: CASSQAISGTLLNEQFF. The CDR3 coding sequence is TGCGCCAGCAGCCAAGCAATCTCCGGGACACTCCTCAATGAGCAGTTCTTC.

The J gene is TRBJ2-2, the V gene TRBV29-1; 11 nucleotides match TRBD1. The CDR3 is 16 residues long. Trimming removed 0 bases from V and 8 bases from J; junction bases left unmatched: 8. Germline CDR1 SQVTM, CDR2 ANQGSEA. The CDR3 loop reads CSVEDWGQGVDGELFF. CDR3 nucleotide sequence: TGCAGCGTTGAAGATTGGGGACAGGGGGTCGATGGGGAGCTGTTTTTT.

The CDR3 here is CASSGGDRGLYEQYF. The CDR3 nucleotides read TGTGCCAGCAGCGGGGGAGACAGGGGTCTTTACGAGCAGTACTTC. The rearrangement links TRBV5-4 to TRBJ2-7, with TRBD1 identical over 8 bases. CDR3 size: 15 residues. Germline trimming cut 4 bases from V and 4 bases from J; bases unmatched to any gene: 10. CDR1 and CDR2 from the germline V gene are SGHNT and YYREEE (reference sequence).

The CDR3 protein is CASSLSAGTGELFF. The DNA of the CDR3 is TGTGCCAGCAGTTTATCGGCAGGCACCGGGGAGCTGTTTTTT. The V call is TRBV27, the J call TRBJ2-2; no clear D. Germline assignment: CDR1 MNHEY and CDR2 SMNVEV (reference sequence). The CDR3 contains 14 residues. Trimming removed 0 bases from V and 4 bases from J, with 6 bases in between.

The chain couples TRBV9 to TRBJ2-1, with no clear D. The CDR3 extends over 13 amino acids. V was clipped by 7 bases and J by 4 bases, with 12 bases between them. Germline V CDR1 and CDR2: SGDLS, YYNGEE. The CDR3 DNA reads as TGTGCCAGCGGTTCCCCTACTTACAATGAGCAGTTCTTC. Translating it yields CASGSPTYNEQFF.

Turning to this clone: Other DNA sequences in the same sample also yield this CDR3. J is TRBJ2-3 and V is TRBV6-5; D gene ambiguous. V gave up 3 bases and J gave up 0 bases, with 4 bases separating them. This CDR3 contains 13 residues. Germline values: CDR1 MNHEY, CDR2 SVGAGI. CDR3 amino acids: CASSYSSTDTQYF. CDR3 DNA sequence: TGTGCCAGCAGTTATAGCAGCACAGATACGCAGTATTTT.

The J gene is TRBJ2-1, the V gene TRBV2; 10 nucleotides agree with TRBD2. Germline CDR1 is SNHLY and CDR2 is FYNNEI. V lost 3 bases, J lost 0 bases, and 2 bases stayed unmatched. The length of the CDR3 is 16 residues. This chain's CDR3 is CASSDSSGSSYNEQFF. In nucleotides, the CDR3 is TGTGCCAGCAGTGATTCTAGCGGGAGCTCCTACAATGAGCAGTTCTTC.

The chain uses TRBV7-2 and TRBJ1-1; TRBD1 might be the D (5 bases). The CDR3 consists of 13 residues. Per germline, CDR1 SGHTA and CDR2 FQGNSA. V shed 2 bases and J shed 11 bases, with 15 bases lying between them. CDR3 residues: CASSLNRDLLAFF. For the CDR3, the DNA is TGTGCCAGCAGCTTAAATCGGGACTTACTGGCTTTCTTT.

The rearrangement links TRBV30 to TRBJ2-1, with 8 nucleotides matching TRBD1. V lost 5 bases, J lost 6 bases, and 0 bases stayed unmatched. Germline V gene sequence: CDR1 GTSNPN, CDR2 SVGIG (reference sequence). This CDR3 has 11 residues. The CDR3 loop reads CAWGQGNEQFF. CDR3 DNA: TGTGCCTGGGGACAGGGCAATGAGCAGTTCTTC.

V is TRBV18 and J is TRBJ2-7; the D gene is possibly TRBD1 (6 bases). This CDR3 comprises 15 residues. V lost 1 base and J 0 bases, leaving 10 bases between the germline ends. Germline CDR1 KGHSH, CDR2 LQKENI. The CDR3 DNA sequence: TGTGCCAGCTCACCACAACAGGGAACCTCCTACGAGCAGTACTTC. It translates to CASSPQQGTSYEQYF. Full variable domain (remainder filled in from reference TRBV18 and TRBJ2-7): NAGVMQNPRHLVRRRGQEARLRCSPMKGHSHVYWYRQLPEEGLKFMVYLQKENIIDESGMPKERFSAEFPKEGPSILRIQQVVRGDSAAYFCASSPQQGTSYEQYFGPGTRLTVT.

The chain combines TRBV29-1 with TRBJ2-3; 7 nucleotides match TRBD2. From germline, CDR1 is SQVTM and CDR2 ANQGSEA. V shed 6 bases and J 0 bases; nucleotides not matched to a gene: 3. The CDR3 spans 13 residues. CDR3 residues: CSVLAASTDTQYF. The CDR3 nucleotides read TGCAGCGTGCTAGCGGCTAGCACAGATACGCAGTATTTT.

The chain links TRBV7-9 to TRBJ2-7, with TRBD2 matching over 7 bases. V was clipped by 3 bases and J by 2 bases; unmatched bases: 7. CDR3 length: 15 residues. Germline CDR1 SEHNR, CDR2 FQNEAQ (reference sequence). CDR3 bases: TGTGCCAGCAGCTTGGGGGAGGGCCTGACCTACGAGCAGTACTTC. This sequence encodes CASSLGEGLTYEQYF.

This clone was recorded only once. The rearrangement links TRBV6-5 to TRBJ1-4, with TRBD1 as a possible D gene (6 bases). Germline V lookup: CDR1 MNHEY, CDR2 SVGAGI. The CDR3 spans 15 residues. V gave up 0 bases and J gave up 6 bases, with 11 bases separating them. CDR3 sequence: CASSYSPGADEKLFF. For the CDR3, the DNA is TGTGCCAGCAGTTACTCCCCAGGGGCTGATGAAAAACTGTTTTTT.

The chain uses TRBV29-1 and TRBJ2-2; 10 bases match TRBD2. This CDR3 region has 13 residues. Germline V lookup: CDR1 SQVTM, CDR2 ANQGSEA. V gave up 6 bases and J gave up 6 bases; unmatched junction bases: 4. The CDR3 is CSVSGRASGELFF. The CDR3 coding sequence is TGCAGCGTAAGCGGGAGGGCCTCCGGGGAGCTGTTTTTT.

This chain connects TRBV12-2 to TRBJ1-2. TRBV12-2 is flagged as a pseudogene. CDR3 length: 14 amino acids. This CDR3 reads CASRLRPYRYGYTF. The CDR3 DNA follows: TGTGCAAGTCGCCTCAGACCTTACCGCTATGGCTACACCTTC.

For this clone: Other nucleotide sequences from this sample produce the same CDR3. The V and J genes are TRBV9 and TRBJ2-5; 10 nucleotides match TRBD1. V was pared by 4 bases and J by 4 bases, with 4 bases of the junction left unmatched. Germline V gene sequence: CDR1 SGDLS, CDR2 YYNGEE. The CDR3 is 14 residues long. CDR3 sequence reads: CASSPWDRGETQYF. In DNA, the CDR3 is TGTGCCAGCAGCCCATGGGACAGGGGAGAGACCCAGTACTTC.

The J gene is TRBJ2-2, the V gene TRBV30; D may be TRBD2 (6 bases). Per the germline V gene, CDR1 is GTSNPN and CDR2 is SVGIG (reference sequence). The CDR3 has 14 residues. Trimming pared 4 bases from V and 1 base from J, leaving 10 bases between. In nucleotides, the CDR3 is TGTGCCTGGACTTGGGGAGGGAACACCGGGGAGCTGTTTTTT. Translated: CAWTWGGNTGELFF. Looking up the rest from reference TRBV30 and TRBJ2-2 gives the full variable domain: SQTIHQWPATLVQPVGSPLSLECTVEGTSNPNLYWYRQAAGRGLQLLFYSVGIGQISSEVPQNLSASRPQDRQFILSSKKLLLSDSGFYLCAWTWGGNTGELFFGEGSRLTVL.

The chain links TRBV29-1 to TRBJ2-3; D uncertain. This CDR3 comprises 11 residues. Trimming removed 2 bases from V and 5 bases from J, with 5 bases in between. Germline V gives CDR1 SQVTM, CDR2 ANQGSEA. The CDR3, as DNA: TGCAGCGTTGAATATGTAGATACGCAGTATTTT. Translation: CSVEYVDTQYF.

The V call is TRBV27, the J call TRBJ2-7; D is undetermined. CDR1 is MNHEY and CDR2 is SMNVEV in the germline V gene (reference sequence). V was shortened by 7 bases and J by 0 bases, with 7 bases between the two germline ends. This CDR3 contains 12 residues. This chain's CDR3 is CASIDSSYEQYF. As DNA, the CDR3 is TGTGCCAGCATCGATAGCTCCTACGAGCAGTACTTC.

The V gene is TRBV5-1, the J gene TRBJ2-7; 7 bases align to TRBD2. In germline, CDR1 is SGHRS, CDR2 YFSETQ. V was clipped by 4 bases and J by 0 bases; unmatched bases: 7. The CDR3 consists of 15 residues. The CDR3 DNA sequence: TGCGCCAGCAGCCCCAGGTGGGGGGGCTCCTACGAGCAGTACTTC. It translates to CASSPRWGGSYEQYF.

The genes are TRBV28 and TRBJ2-3; a possible D gene is TRBD2 (5 bases). This CDR3 is built from 17 residues. The germline CDR1 and CDR2 sequences are MDHEN and SYDVKM. V lost 3 bases to trimming and J lost 3 bases, with 19 bases between them. The CDR3 region has the DNA TGTGCCAGCAGTTTCCCCGTTTCGAGGGTCCGTACAGATACGCAGTATTTT. Translation: CASSFPVSRVRTDTQYF.

This chain joins TRBV5-1 and TRBJ1-2, with TRBD1 matching 7 bases. The CDR3 length is 15 residues. V shed 4 bases and J 4 bases; nucleotides not matched to a gene: 10. Germline CDR1 reads SGHRS; CDR2 reads YFSETQ. In nucleotides, the CDR3 is TGCGCCAGCAGCAAAGACAGGGATTCGGGCTATGGCTACACCTTC. It specifies CASSKDRDSGYGYTF.

The chain has TRBV30 and TRBJ2-1, with D hard to call. The germline gives CDR1 GTSNPN, CDR2 SVGIG (reference sequence). Trimming left V 0 bases short and J 5 bases short, with 11 bases between. The CDR3 runs to 14 residues. CDR3 nucleotides: TGTGCCTGGAGTGTAAAAAACTTTGACAATGAGCAGTTCTTC. Its protein product is CAWSVKNFDNEQFF.

The chain recombines TRBV9 with TRBJ1-1; D is unresolved. Per germline, CDR1 SGDLS and CDR2 YYNGEE. The CDR3 is 12 amino acids. Deletions cut 7 bases from V and 10 bases from J, with 17 bases between. The CDR3 region has the DNA TGTGCCAGCGGCCAGCCGGGGTTTGCAGCTTTCTTT. Its translation: CASGQPGFAAFF. Full variable domain (missing parts from reference TRBV9 and TRBJ1-1): DSGVTQTPKHLITATGQRVTLRCSPRSGDLSVYWYQQSLDQGLQFLIQYYNGEERAKGNILERFSAQQFPDLHSELNLSSLELGDSALYFCASGQPGFAAFFGQGTRLTVV.

CDR3 amino acids: CASSLGAGVYNEQYF. DNA for the CDR3: TGTGCCAGCAGCCTTGGAGCAGGGGTCTACAACGAGCAGTACTTC. The chain is built from TRBV2 and TRBJ2-7; the D gene is possibly TRBD1 (6 bases). V gave up 6 bases and J gave up 5 bases, with 20 bases separating them. The germline V gene has CDR1 SNHLY and CDR2 FYNNEI. This CDR3 region has 15 residues.

The chain is built from TRBV7-8 and TRBJ2-5; D possibly corresponds to TRBD2 (5 bases). V was clipped by 6 bases and J by 5 bases, with 19 bases between them. Germline assignment: CDR1 SGHVS and CDR2 FQNEAQ. This CDR3 comprises 15 residues. In DNA, the CDR3 is TGTGCCAGCAGAATGGGGAGCGGCCCTCGGGAGACCCAGTACTTC. Translation gives CASRMGSGPRETQYF.

There are a few counts of this clone. The chain combines TRBV28 with TRBJ2-7; TRBD1 agrees at 7 bases. CDR3 length: 15 residues. The V segment lost 6 bases and the J segment 2 bases; nucleotides outside the gene matches: 10. The V gene's germline CDR1 is MDHEN and CDR2 SYDVKM. The CDR3 loop reads CASSGSGTEPYEQYF. The DNA of the CDR3 is TGTGCCAGCAGCGGGTCCGGGACAGAACCCTACGAGCAGTACTTC.